This TCR beta chain is from a study of blood T cell repertoires in COVID-19. In the study overall: Some COVID-19 samples were acute and others convalescent; all came from the United States, Italy and Spain.

Cohorts were based on clinical histories the participants reported. Two negative PCRs, clearance, or symptom resolution had been documented for recovered Cohort 3 donors. Methods used by the authors: Estimation of nucleated cell counts relied on the amplification of reference gene primers. Sequencing was performed with immunoSEQ multiplex PCR; in TCRdb, only in-frame clones are kept and a portion is missing. Clonal size and the V and J genes are those of that table, whereas D and trimming came from the DNA. The data contain approximately 360,000 clones, 80% to 85% of them singletons. Looked up from germline, CDR1 is SGHRS and CDR2 is YFSETQ. The CDR3 loop spans 15 amino acids. Trimming took 3 bases from V and 1 from J, leaving 13 bases between them.

The sequence was obtained from a woman aged 50 to 60 who had recovered from COVID-19. The V and J genes are TRBV5-1 and TRBJ1-1; D is uncertain. The source material was PBMCs or T cells enriched from blood (not recorded which). CDR3 region: CASSSAGGRNTEAFF. CDR3 bases: TGCGCCAGCAGCTCCGCGGGAGGCAGGAACACTGAAGCTTTCTTT.